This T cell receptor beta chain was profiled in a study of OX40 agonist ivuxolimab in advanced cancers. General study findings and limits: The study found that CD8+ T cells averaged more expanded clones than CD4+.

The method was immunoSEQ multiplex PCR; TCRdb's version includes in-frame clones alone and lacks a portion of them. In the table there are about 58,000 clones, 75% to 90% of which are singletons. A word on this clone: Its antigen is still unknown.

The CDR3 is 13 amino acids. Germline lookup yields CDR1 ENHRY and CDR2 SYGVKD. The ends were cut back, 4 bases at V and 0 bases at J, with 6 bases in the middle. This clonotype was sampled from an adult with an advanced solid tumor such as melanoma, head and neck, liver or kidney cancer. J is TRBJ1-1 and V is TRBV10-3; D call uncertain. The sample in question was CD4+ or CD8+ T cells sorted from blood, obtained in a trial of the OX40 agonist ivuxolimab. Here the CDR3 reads CAISALLNTEAFF. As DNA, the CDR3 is TGTGCCATCAGTGCACTATTGAACACTGAAGCTTTCTTT.